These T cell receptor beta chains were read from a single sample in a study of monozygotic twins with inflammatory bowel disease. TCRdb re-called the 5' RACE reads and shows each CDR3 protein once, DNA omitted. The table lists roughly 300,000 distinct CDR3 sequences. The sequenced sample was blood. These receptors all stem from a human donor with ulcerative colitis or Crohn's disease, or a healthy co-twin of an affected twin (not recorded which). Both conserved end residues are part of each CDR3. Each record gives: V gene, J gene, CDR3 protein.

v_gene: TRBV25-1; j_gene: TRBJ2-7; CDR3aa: CASRDSGGPYEQYF
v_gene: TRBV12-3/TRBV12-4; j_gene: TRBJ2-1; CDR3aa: CASRPGQGWNEQFF
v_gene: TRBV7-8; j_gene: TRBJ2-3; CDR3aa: CASSSEGRASGTQYF
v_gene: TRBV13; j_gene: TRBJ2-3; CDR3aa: CASEASGGYTDTQYF
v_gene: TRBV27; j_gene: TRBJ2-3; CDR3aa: CASSLLLGTGADTQYF
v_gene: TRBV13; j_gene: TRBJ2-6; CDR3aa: CASSLGSGSGANVLTF
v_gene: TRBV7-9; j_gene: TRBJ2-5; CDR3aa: CASSLGDRELQETQYF
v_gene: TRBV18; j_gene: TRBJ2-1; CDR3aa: CASSTGTVYNEQFF
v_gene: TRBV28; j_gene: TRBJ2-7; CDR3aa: CASKSGYPYEQYF
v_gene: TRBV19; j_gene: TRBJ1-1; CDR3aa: CASSIGRPGGTEAFF
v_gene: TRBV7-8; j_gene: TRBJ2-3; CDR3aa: CATQTSGVSDTQYF
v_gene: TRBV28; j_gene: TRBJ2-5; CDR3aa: CASRRQVGETQYF
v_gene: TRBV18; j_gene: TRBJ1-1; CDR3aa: CASSDFRNTEAFF
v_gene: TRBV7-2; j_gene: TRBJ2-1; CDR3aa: CASSSASAGGHYNEQFF
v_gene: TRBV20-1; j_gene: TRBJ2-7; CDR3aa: CSAGGADHYEQYF
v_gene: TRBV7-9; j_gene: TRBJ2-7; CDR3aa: CASSPLAGTTYEQYF
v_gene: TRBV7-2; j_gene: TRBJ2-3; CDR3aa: CASSLWDREDTQYF
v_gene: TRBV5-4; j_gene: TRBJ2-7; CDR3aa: CASSQKDIVHEQYF
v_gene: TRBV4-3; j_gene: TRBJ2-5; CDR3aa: CASSQDRGEGTQYF
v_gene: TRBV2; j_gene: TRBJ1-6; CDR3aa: CASSRTGGLGSPLHF
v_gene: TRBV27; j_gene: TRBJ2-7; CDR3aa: CASSLSRWAGVPYEQYF
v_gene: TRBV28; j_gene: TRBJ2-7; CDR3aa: CASSLFSGGANEQYF